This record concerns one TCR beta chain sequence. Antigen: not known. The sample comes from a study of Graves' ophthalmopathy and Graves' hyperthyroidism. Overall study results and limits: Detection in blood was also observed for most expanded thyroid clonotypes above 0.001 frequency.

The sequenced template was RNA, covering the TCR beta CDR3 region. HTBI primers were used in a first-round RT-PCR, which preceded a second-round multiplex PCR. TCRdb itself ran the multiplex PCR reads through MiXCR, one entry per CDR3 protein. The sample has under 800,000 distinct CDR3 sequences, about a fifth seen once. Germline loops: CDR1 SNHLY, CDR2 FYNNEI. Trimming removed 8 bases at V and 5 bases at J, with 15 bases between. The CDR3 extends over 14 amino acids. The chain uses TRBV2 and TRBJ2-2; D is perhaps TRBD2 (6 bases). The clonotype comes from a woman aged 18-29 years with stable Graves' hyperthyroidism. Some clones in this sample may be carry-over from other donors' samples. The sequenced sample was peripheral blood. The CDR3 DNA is TGTGCCAGCTATTACGGCGGGGTGACCGGGGAGCTGTTTTTT. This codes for CASYYGGVTGELFF.